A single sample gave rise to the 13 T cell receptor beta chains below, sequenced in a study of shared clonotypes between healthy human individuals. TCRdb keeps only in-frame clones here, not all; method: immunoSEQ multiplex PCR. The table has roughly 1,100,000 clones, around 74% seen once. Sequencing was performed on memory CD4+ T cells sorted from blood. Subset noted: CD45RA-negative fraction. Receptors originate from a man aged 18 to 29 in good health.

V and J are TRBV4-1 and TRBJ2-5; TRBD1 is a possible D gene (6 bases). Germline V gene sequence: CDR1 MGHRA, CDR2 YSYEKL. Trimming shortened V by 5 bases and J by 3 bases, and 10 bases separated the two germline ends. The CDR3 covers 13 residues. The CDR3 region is CASSTRTEETQYF. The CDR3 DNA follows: TGCGCCAGCAGCACCCGGACAGAAGAGACCCAGTACTTC.

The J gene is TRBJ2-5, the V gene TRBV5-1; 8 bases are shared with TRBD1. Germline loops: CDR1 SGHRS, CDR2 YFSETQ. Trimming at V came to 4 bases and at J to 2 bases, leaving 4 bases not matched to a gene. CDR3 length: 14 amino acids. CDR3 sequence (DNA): TGCGCCAGCAGCGTACAGGGGGTACAAGAGACCCAGTACTTC. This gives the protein CASSVQGVQETQYF.

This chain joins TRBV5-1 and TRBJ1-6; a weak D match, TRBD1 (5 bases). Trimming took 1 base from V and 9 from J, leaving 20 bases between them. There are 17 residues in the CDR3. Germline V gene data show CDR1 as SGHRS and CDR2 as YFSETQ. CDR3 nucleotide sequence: TGCGCCAGCAGCTTGACACAGGAATTGGCGAGGCGTTCACCCCTCCACTTT. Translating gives CASSLTQELARRSPLHF.

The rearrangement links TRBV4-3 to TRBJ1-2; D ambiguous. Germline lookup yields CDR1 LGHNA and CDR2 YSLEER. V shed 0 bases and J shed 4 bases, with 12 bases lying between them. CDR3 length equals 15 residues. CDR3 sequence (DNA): TGCGCCAGCAGCCAAGATACCGATTTTCCCTATGGCTACACCTTC. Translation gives CASSQDTDFPYGYTF.

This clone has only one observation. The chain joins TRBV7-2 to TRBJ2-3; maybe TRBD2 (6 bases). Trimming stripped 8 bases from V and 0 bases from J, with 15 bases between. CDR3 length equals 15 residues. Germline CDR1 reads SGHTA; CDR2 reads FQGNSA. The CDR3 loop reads CASDISGTSTDTQYF. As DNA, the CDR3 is TGTGCCAGCGATATTAGTGGGACTAGCACAGATACGCAGTATTTT.

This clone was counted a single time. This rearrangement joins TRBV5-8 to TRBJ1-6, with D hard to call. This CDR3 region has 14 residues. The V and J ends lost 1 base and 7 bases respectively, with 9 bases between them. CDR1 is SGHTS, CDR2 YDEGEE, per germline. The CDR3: CASSLRMRNSPLHF. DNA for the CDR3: TGTGCCAGCAGCTTGCGGATGAGGAATTCACCCCTCCACTTT.

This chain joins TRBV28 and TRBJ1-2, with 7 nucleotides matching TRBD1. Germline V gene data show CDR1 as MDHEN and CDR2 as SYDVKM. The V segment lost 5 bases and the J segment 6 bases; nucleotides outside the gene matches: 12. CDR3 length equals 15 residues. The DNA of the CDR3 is TGTGCCAGCAGTCCCACGGGAGGGGGCGCGAATGGCTACACCTTC. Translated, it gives CASSPTGGGANGYTF.

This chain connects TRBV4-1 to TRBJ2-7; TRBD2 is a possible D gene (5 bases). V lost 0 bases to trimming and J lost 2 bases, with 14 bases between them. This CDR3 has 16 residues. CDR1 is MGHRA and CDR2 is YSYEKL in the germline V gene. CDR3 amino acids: CASSQEPNVRAYEQYF. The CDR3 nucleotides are TGCGCCAGCAGCCAAGAACCAAACGTGCGGGCCTACGAGCAGTACTTC.

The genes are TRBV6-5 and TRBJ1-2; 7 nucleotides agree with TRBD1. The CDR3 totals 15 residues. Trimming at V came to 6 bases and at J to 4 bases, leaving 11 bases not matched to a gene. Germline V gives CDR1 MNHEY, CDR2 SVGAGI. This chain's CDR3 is CASSPGGGTLYGYTF. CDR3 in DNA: TGTGCCAGCAGCCCAGGGGGGGGGACCCTCTATGGCTACACCTTC.

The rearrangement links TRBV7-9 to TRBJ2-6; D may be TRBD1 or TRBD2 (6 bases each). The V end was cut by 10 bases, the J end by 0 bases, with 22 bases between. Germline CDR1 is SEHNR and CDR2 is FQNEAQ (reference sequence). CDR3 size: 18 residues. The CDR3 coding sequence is TGTGCCATTCCCTTAGAAGGGGGGCGGATCTCTGGGGCCAACGTCCTGACTTTC. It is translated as CAIPLEGGRISGANVLTF.

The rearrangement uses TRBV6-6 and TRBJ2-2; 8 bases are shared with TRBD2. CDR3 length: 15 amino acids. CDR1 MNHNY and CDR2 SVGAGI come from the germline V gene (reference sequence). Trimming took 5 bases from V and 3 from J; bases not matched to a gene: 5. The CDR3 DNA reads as TGTGCCAGCAGTCTGACTAGCGCGCACACCGGGGAGCTGTTTTTT. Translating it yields CASSLTSAHTGELFF.

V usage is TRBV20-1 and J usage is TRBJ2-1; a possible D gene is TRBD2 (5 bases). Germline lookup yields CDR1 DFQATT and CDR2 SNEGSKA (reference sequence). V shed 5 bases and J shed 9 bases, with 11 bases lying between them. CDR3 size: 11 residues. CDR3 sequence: CSAHPGIEQFF. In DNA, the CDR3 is TGCAGTGCTCATCCCGGGATTGAGCAGTTCTTC.

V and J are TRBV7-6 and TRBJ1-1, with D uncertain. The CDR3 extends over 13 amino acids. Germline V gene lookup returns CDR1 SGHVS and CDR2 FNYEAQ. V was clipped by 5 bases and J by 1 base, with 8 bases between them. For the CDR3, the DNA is TGTGCCAGCAGCCCAAGGTCGAACACTGAAGCTTTCTTT. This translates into CASSPRSNTEAFF.